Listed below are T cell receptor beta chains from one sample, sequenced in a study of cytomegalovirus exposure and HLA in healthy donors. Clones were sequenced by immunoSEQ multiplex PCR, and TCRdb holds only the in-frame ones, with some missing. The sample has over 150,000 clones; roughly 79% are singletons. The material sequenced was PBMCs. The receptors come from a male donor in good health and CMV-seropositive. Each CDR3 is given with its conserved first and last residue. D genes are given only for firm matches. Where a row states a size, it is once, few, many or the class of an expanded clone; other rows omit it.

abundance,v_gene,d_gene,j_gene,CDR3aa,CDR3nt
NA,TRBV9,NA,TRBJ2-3,CASSPYEADTQYF,TGTGCCAGCAGCCCATACGAGGCCGATACGCAGTATTTT
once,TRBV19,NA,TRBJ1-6,CASRPTGNSPLHF,TGTGCCAGTCGCCCCACAGGGAATTCACCCCTCCACTTT
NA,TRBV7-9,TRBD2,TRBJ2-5,CASSLGGRGLAKETQYF,TGTGCCAGCAGCTTAGGGGGGAGGGGCCTAGCAAAAGAGACCCAGTACTTC
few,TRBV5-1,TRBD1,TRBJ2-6,CASSLEGTAAAGANVLTF,TGCGCCAGCAGCTTGGAGGGGACAGCCGCGGCTGGGGCCAACGTCCTGACTTTC
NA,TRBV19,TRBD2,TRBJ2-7,CASSLSSGSYEQYF,TGTGCCAGTAGTTTGTCTAGCGGGAGTTACGAGCAGTACTTC
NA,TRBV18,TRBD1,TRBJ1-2,CASSPDRGVGGYTF,TGTGCCAGCTCGCCCGACAGGGGCGTGGGGGGCTACACCTTC
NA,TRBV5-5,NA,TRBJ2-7,CASSLLDGGAYEQYF,TGTGCCAGCAGCTTGTTAGATGGGGGCGCCTACGAGCAGTACTTC
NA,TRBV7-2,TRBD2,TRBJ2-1,CASSTLAAYNEQFF,TGTGCCAGCAGTACCCTAGCGGCTTACAATGAGCAGTTCTTC
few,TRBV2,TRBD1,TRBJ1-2,CASFTDRPPGWGYTF,TGTGCCAGCTTTACGGACAGGCCTCCCGGATGGGGCTACACCTTC
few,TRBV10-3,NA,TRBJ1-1,CAISEAGADTEAFF,TGTGCCATCAGTGAGGCGGGTGCGGACACTGAAGCTTTCTTT
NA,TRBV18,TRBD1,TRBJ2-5,CASSPIAQGLGETQYF,TGTGCCAGCTCCCCGATAGCACAGGGGCTGGGAGAGACCCAGTACTTC
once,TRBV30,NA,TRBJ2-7,CAGCGGSSYEQYF,TGTGCCGGTTGCGGGGGCAGCTCCTACGAGCAGTACTTC
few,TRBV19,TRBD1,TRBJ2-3,CASSDRDSSTDTQYF,TGTGCCAGTAGTGACCGGGACAGTAGCACAGATACGCAGTATTTT
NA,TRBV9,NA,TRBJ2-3,CASSVGDTDTQYF,TGTGCCAGCAGCGTAGGCGACACAGATACGCAGTATTTT
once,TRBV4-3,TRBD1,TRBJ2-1,CASSQEPGGSYNEQFF,TGCGCCAGCAGCCAAGAACCAGGGGGCTCCTACAATGAGCAGTTCTTC
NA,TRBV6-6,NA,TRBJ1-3,CASSYSLGRGTIYF,TGTGCCAGCAGTTACTCGTTGGGCAGGGGCACCATATATTTT
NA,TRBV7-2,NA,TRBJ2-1,CASSFSENVEQFF,TGTGCCAGCAGCTTCAGTGAAAACGTGGAGCAGTTCTTC
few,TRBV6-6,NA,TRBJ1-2,CASSHAAGNYGYTF,TGTGCCAGCAGCCACGCGGCGGGGAACTATGGCTACACCTTC
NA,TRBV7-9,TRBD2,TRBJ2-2,CASSSPGGTGELFF,TGTGCCAGCAGCTCACCCGGGGGGACCGGGGAGCTGTTTTTT
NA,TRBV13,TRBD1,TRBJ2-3,CASSSASRGSTDTQYF,TGTGCCAGCAGTTCCGCGAGCAGGGGGTCCACAGATACGCAGTATTTT
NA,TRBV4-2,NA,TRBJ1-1,CASSAPGRAGFEAFF,TGTGCCAGCAGCGCGCCGGGTAGGGCAGGGTTCGAAGCTTTCTTT
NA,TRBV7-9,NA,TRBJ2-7,CSSTPSGAIPYEQYF,TGTTCCAGCACCCCCAGTGGTGCCATACCCTACGAGCAGTACTTC